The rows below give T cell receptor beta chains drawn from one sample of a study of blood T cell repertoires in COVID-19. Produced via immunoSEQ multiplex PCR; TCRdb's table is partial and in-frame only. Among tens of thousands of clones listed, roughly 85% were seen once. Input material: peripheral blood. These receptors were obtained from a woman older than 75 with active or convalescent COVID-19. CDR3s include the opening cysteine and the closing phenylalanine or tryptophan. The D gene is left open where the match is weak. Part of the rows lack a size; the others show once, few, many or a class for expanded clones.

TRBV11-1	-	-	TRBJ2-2	CASSLGLSSTGELFF	TGTGCCAGCAGCTTAGGGCTTTCGTCCACCGGGGAGCTGTTTTTT
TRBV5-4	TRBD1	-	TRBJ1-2	CASSADRVGYGYTF	TGTGCCAGCAGCGCGGACAGGGTGGGCTATGGCTACACCTTC
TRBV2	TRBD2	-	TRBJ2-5	CASMTSGQETQYF	TGTGCCAGTATGACTAGCGGCCAAGAGACCCAGTACTTC
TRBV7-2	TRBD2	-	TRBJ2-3	CASSLVGGRSGDTQYF	TGTGCCAGCAGCTTAGTGGGCGGGAGGAGCGGAGATACGCAGTATTTT
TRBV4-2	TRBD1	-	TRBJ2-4	CASSQDRRTGTKNIQYF	TGTGCCAGCAGCCAAGATAGGCGGACAGGGACCAAAAACATTCAGTACTTC
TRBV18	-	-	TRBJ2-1	CATSEDEQFF	TGTGCCACCTCGGAGGATGAGCAGTTCTTC
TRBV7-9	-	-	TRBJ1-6	CASSLERGSNSPLHF	TGTGCCAGCAGCTTAGAGCGGGGTAGTAATTCACCCCTCCACTTT
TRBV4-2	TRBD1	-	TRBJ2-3	CASSQEDLNRGADTQYF	TGTGCCAGCAGCCAAGAGGACCTGAACAGGGGTGCAGATACGCAGTATTTT
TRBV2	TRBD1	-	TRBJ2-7	CASGTGRSYEQYF	TGTGCCAGCGGGACAGGGAGGTCCTACGAGCAGTACTTC
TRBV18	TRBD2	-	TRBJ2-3	CASSPVPLTSGSSTDTQYF	TGTGCCAGCTCACCAGTGCCCCTGACTAGCGGGAGTTCCACAGATACGCAGTATTTT
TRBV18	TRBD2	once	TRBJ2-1	CASSRLASYNEQFF	TGTGCCAGCTCGAGACTAGCGAGTTACAATGAGCAGTTCTTC
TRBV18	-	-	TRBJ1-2	CASSPSALGYTF	TGTGCCAGCTCACCATCCGCCCTAGGCTACACCTTC
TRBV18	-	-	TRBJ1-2	CASSPRADYGYTF	TGTGCCAGCTCACCACGGGCTGACTATGGCTACACCTTC
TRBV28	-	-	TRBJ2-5	CASSLYRRETQYF	TGTGCCAGCAGTTTATATCGGAGGGAGACCCAGTACTTC
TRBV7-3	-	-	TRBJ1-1	CASSFRGETEAFF	TGTGCCAGCAGCTTCAGGGGAGAAACTGAAGCTTTCTTT
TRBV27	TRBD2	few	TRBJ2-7	CASSLLPTSHEQYF	TGTGCCAGCAGTTTACTCCCGACTAGCCACGAGCAGTACTTC
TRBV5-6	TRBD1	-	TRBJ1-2	CASSLGTGVSQDGYTF	TGTGCCAGCAGCTTGGGGACAGGGGTTTCTCAGGATGGCTACACCTTC
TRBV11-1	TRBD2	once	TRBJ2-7	CASSLAPIGRGVYEQYF	TGTGCCAGCAGCTTAGCACCGATCGGGCGGGGGGTTTACGAGCAGTACTTC
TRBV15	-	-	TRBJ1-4	CATSRATGTNEKLFF	TGTGCCACCAGCAGAGCTACTGGAACTAATGAAAAACTGTTTTTT
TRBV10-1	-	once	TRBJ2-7	CASSAGRGTYEQYF	TGCGCCAGCAGTGCGGGCAGGGGAACCTACGAGCAGTACTTC
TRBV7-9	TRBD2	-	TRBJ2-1	CASSSETSGRPYNEQFF	TGTGCCAGCAGCTCAGAGACTAGCGGGCGCCCCTACAATGAGCAGTTCTTC
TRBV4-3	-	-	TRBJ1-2	CASSLTGRGNYGYTF	TGCGCCAGCAGTCTTACAGGAAGAGGAAACTATGGCTACACCTTC